Listed here are 28 T cell receptor beta chains from one sample, sequenced in a study of cytomegalovirus exposure and HLA in healthy donors. Vbeta (60) and Jbeta (13) primers were used in the PCR. The protocol was immunoSEQ multiplex PCR, while the TCRdb copy is restricted to in-frame clones and leaves out a portion. Here the sample spans 120,000 or so clones, about 74% being singletons. The sequencing input was PBMCs. These receptor sequences come from a woman between 50 and 59 years old in good health and CMV-seropositive.

The chain links TRBV7-8 to TRBJ1-1; TRBD1 aligns across 7 bases. This CDR3 is built from 15 residues. The V gene's germline CDR1 is SGHVS and CDR2 FQNEAQ. Trimming cost V 4 bases and J 4 bases; bases outside gene matches: 9. The CDR3 DNA reads TGTGCCAGCAGCTGGGGCACAGGGGCGGTCACTGAAGCTTTCTTT. It is translated as CASSWGTGAVTEAFF.

The V call is TRBV10-3, the J call TRBJ1-1, with TRBD1 matching over 8 bases. The V gene end was trimmed by 4 bases and the J gene end by 5 bases; junction bases not matched to a gene: 3. The CDR3 is 13 residues long. Germline loops: CDR1 ENHRY, CDR2 SYGVKD. CDR3 amino acids: CAISGGQETEAFF. CDR3 nucleotide sequence: TGTGCCATCAGTGGGGGACAGGAGACTGAAGCTTTCTTT.

The chain has TRBV7-5 and TRBJ2-2; the D call in the table, TRBD1, was not verified against the DNA. TRBV7-5 represents a pseudogene. This CDR3 comprises 16 residues. The CDR3, as DNA: TGTGCCAGAAGCATGGGGACAGGGGATGACCCCGGGGAGCTGTTTTTT. This sequence encodes CARSMGTGDDPGELFF.

The CDR3 DNA reads TGTGCCAGCTCACCCCCCGGACAGTTCTACGAGCAGTACTTC. This gives the protein CASSPPGQFYEQYF. V gene TRBV18 combines with J gene TRBJ2-7; the D gene is possibly TRBD1 (6 bases). Germline loops: CDR1 KGHSH, CDR2 LQKENI. The CDR3 length is 14 residues. Between the trimmed V and J ends, which lost 3 bases and 3 bases, there was a span of 12 bases.

The chain combines TRBV27 with TRBJ1-4; the match to TRBD1 covers 7 bases. Germline V gene data show CDR1 as MNHEY and CDR2 as SMNVEV (reference sequence). With 11 bases clipped from V and 0 bases from J, the junction kept 21 bases outside the gene matches. The CDR3 is 19 residues long. CDR3 residues: CALNDGQADGGATNEKLFF. CDR3 nucleotide sequence: TGTGCCTTAAATGATGGACAGGCCGACGGTGGTGCAACTAATGAAAAACTGTTTTTT.

The CDR3 nucleotides are TGCGCCAGCAGCGAGGGGACAGGGGGCTACGAGCAGTACTTC. As protein: CASSEGTGGYEQYF. The chain has TRBV5-1 and TRBJ2-7; 11 bases agree with TRBD1. The ends lost 4 bases at V and 3 bases at J; junction bases unmatched: 3. This CDR3 region has 14 residues. Germline CDR1 and CDR2: SGHRS and YFSETQ. Filled out from reference TRBV5-1 and TRBJ2-7, the complete variable domain reads KAGVTQTPRYLIKTRGQQVTLSCSPISGHRSVSWYQQTPGQGLQFLFEYFSETQRNKGNFPGRFSGRQFSNSRSEMNVSTLELGDSALYLCASSEGTGGYEQYFGPGTRLTVT.

The J gene is TRBJ2-6, the V gene TRBV5-1, with a possible D match to TRBD2 (5 bases). V lost 0 bases to trimming and J lost 3 bases, with 13 bases between them. The CDR3 runs 17 residues. Per the germline V gene, CDR1 is SGHRS and CDR2 is YFSETQ. CDR3 DNA: TGCGCCAGCAGCTTGGCCGGGGTCATAAGTGGGGCCAACGTCCTGACTTTC. This encodes CASSLAGVISGANVLTF.

The genes are TRBV11-3 and TRBJ2-4, with D possibly TRBD2 on 6 matching bases. V was cut by 5 bases and J by 8 bases, with 16 bases left in between. This CDR3 is built from 14 residues. The germline CDR1 and CDR2 sequences are SGHNT and YENEEA. The CDR3 protein is CASSPQGGGDIQYF. In DNA, the CDR3 is TGTGCCAGCAGCCCGCAGGGAGGTGGGGACATTCAGTACTTC.

The V gene is TRBV19, the J gene TRBJ1-1; D is possibly TRBD1 (6 bases). Deletions cut 7 bases from V and 6 bases from J, with 15 bases between. The germline gives CDR1 LNHDA, CDR2 SQIVND (reference sequence). This CDR3 spans 13 amino acids. In nucleotides, the CDR3 is TGTGCCAGTACCCCGAGGGCAGGGGCTGAAGCTTTCTTT. Protein product: CASTPRAGAEAFF.

The chain carries TRBV10-2 and TRBJ1-1; D might be TRBD1 (6 bases). Germline loops: CDR1 WSHSY, CDR2 SAAADI. CDR3 length: 13 residues. V gave up 5 bases and J gave up 3 bases, with 10 bases separating them. The CDR3 reads CASSRDTYTEAFF. CDR3 DNA sequence: TGCGCCAGCAGTCGGGACACCTACACTGAAGCTTTCTTT.

This chain connects TRBV21-1 to TRBJ2-1; TRBD2 is the table's D call and was not checked against the DNA. TRBV21-1 is a documented pseudogene. This CDR3 contains 15 residues. The CDR3 sequence is CASSKDEGGPNEQFF. In DNA, the CDR3 is TGTGCCAGCAGCAAAGACGAGGGGGGGCCCAATGAGCAGTTCTTC.

Turning to this clone: One junction end disagrees with the germline gene, perhaps due to a read error. CDR3 in DNA: TGTGCCATCAGTCTGACAGCTAACTATGGCTACACCTTC. Amino acids: CAISLTANYGYTF. The chain links TRBV27 to TRBJ1-2; a possible D gene is TRBD1 (5 bases). The CDR3 runs to 13 residues. Germline-derived CDR1 and CDR2 are MNHEY and SMNVEV (reference sequence).

This chain connects TRBV13 to TRBJ2-3; tentatively, D is TRBD2 (6 bases). Germline V gene lookup returns CDR1 PRHDT and CDR2 FYEKMQ (reference sequence). The CDR3 has 11 amino acids. Trimming left V 8 bases short and J 10 bases short, with 13 bases between. CDR3 protein: CASASGRAQYF. DNA for the CDR3: TGTGCCAGCGCCAGCGGGCGCGCGCAGTATTTT.

V gene TRBV7-2 combines with J gene TRBJ2-7; no firm D call. Germline values: CDR1 SGHTA, CDR2 FQGNSA. The CDR3 consists of 15 residues. Trimming left V 5 bases short and J 7 bases short, with 21 bases between. In nucleotides, the CDR3 is TGTGCCAGCAGCCTCACTACCTCCCGCAGCCAGGAGCAGTACTTC. Protein product: CASSLTTSRSQEQYF.

This chain connects TRBV15 to TRBJ1-2; D possibly corresponds to TRBD1 (5 bases). CDR1 is LNHNV and CDR2 is YYDKDF in the germline V gene (reference sequence). V shed 3 bases and J shed 6 bases, with 14 bases lying between them. The CDR3 is made up of 14 amino acids. The CDR3 reads CATSSGTVANGYTF. DNA of the CDR3: TGTGCCACCAGCAGCGGGACTGTTGCTAATGGCTACACCTTC.

The chain couples TRBV19 to TRBJ2-7; a weak D match, TRBD1 (7 bases). This CDR3 is built from 15 residues. The germline V gene encodes CDR1 LNHDA and CDR2 SQIVND (reference sequence). V was trimmed by 5 bases and J by 4 bases, leaving 18 bases between them. The CDR3 spells CASSEDDQGGYEQYF. CDR3 coding DNA: TGTGCCAGTAGTGAGGATGACCAGGGGGGTTACGAGCAGTACTTC.

This chain uses TRBV7-2 with TRBJ1-1; TRBD1 aligns across 7 bases. CDR3 length: 14 residues. Germline V gene lookup returns CDR1 SGHTA and CDR2 FQGNSA. Trimming removed 4 bases from V and 1 base from J; junction bases left unmatched: 3. CDR3 in amino acids: CASSSGQSNTEAFF. CDR3 nucleotide sequence: TGTGCCAGCAGCTCGGGACAGTCGAACACTGAAGCTTTCTTT. The whole variable domain, filled in from reference TRBV7-2 and TRBJ1-1, reads GAGVSQSPSNKVTEKGKDVELRCDPISGHTALYWYRQSLGQGLEFLIYFQGNSAPDKSGLPSDRFSAERTGGSVSTLTIQRTQQEDSAVYLCASSSGQSNTEAFFGQGTRLTVV.

The chain is built from TRBV25-1 and TRBJ1-1; D remains unclear. The V end was cut by 2 bases, the J end by 6 bases, with 10 bases between. The V gene's germline CDR1 is MGHDK and CDR2 SYGVNS. CDR3 length: 13 residues. As DNA, the CDR3 is TGTGCCAGCAGTGAAGAGTGGAGCGCTGAAGCTTTCTTT. Protein: CASSEEWSAEAFF.

This clone has a single count. The chain employs TRBV10-3 and TRBJ2-3; TRBD2 is a possible D gene (6 bases). Germline CDR1 and CDR2: ENHRY and SYGVKD. Trimming stripped 7 bases from V and 1 base from J, with 12 bases between. This CDR3 has 14 amino acids. The CDR3 here is CAITPASGTDTQYF. CDR3 in DNA: TGTGCCATCACCCCTGCTAGCGGCACAGATACGCAGTATTTT.

This clone was observed once. The chain is built from TRBV6-1 and TRBJ1-5, with unresolved D. V gave up 3 bases and J gave up 0 bases, with 12 bases separating them. This CDR3 contains 16 residues. Germline lookup yields CDR1 MNHNS and CDR2 SASEGT. The CDR3 DNA reads as TGTGCCAGCAGTGAGAAAACCCCACATAGCAATCAGCCCCAGCATTTT. It yields the protein CASSEKTPHSNQPQHF.

The rearrangement joins TRBV2 to TRBJ1-4, with TRBD1 matching over 11 bases. The ends lost 1 base at V and 8 bases at J; junction bases unmatched: 9. This CDR3 has 17 amino acids. Germline loops: CDR1 SNHLY, CDR2 FYNNEI. The CDR3 DNA is TGTGCCAGCAGTGAAGATATTGGGACAGGGGGAATCGAAAAACTGTTTTTT. Translated, it gives CASSEDIGTGGIEKLFF.

The CDR3 spells CASRGLRNTGELFF. The CDR3 DNA sequence: TGTGCCAGCAGGGGACTTCGGAACACCGGGGAGCTGTTTTTT. The J gene is TRBJ2-2, the V gene TRBV7-2, with a tentative D call TRBD2 (6 bases). This CDR3 is built from 14 residues. Germline loops: CDR1 SGHTA, CDR2 FQGNSA. The V gene lost 6 bases and the J gene lost 1 base, with 9 bases spanning the gap. The full variable domain, its missing parts supplied by reference TRBV7-2 and TRBJ2-2, is GAGVSQSPSNKVTEKGKDVELRCDPISGHTALYWYRQSLGQGLEFLIYFQGNSAPDKSGLPSDRFSAERTGGSVSTLTIQRTQQEDSAVYLCASRGLRNTGELFFGEGSRLTVL.

The genes are TRBV2 and TRBJ2-5, with 7 nucleotides matching TRBD1. V lost 8 bases and J lost 4; bases outside the gene matches: 16. The germline CDR1 and CDR2 sequences are SNHLY and FYNNEI. The CDR3 length is 16 residues. The CDR3 DNA follows: TGTGCCAGCTGGGGCCGACAGGGTGGGATAGGAGAGACCCAGTACTTC. Protein: CASWGRQGGIGETQYF. The full variable domain, its missing parts supplied by reference TRBV2 and TRBJ2-5, is EPEVTQTPSHQVTQMGQEVILRCVPISNHLYFYWYRQILGQKVEFLVSFYNNEISEKSEIFDDQFSVERPDGSNFTLKIRSTKLEDSAMYFCASWGRQGGIGETQYFGPGTRLLVL.

The chain carries TRBV7-2 and TRBJ2-6; possible D gene TRBD1, 6 bases. Germline V gene lookup returns CDR1 SGHTA and CDR2 FQGNSA. Trimming left V 2 bases short and J 0 bases short, with 17 bases between. CDR3 length: 19 residues. The CDR3 is CASSLSLLGHLSGANVLTF. The CDR3 coding sequence is TGTGCCAGCAGCTTATCATTACTGGGACATCTCTCTGGGGCCAACGTCCTGACTTTC. Full variable domain (missing parts from reference TRBV7-2 and TRBJ2-6): GAGVSQSPSNKVTEKGKDVELRCDPISGHTALYWYRQSLGQGLEFLIYFQGNSAPDKSGLPSDRFSAERTGGSVSTLTIQRTQQEDSAVYLCASSLSLLGHLSGANVLTFGAGSRLTVL.

Written as DNA, the CDR3 is TGTGCCAGCAGCGTTACTAGCGGGGGGGCCGGCACAGATACGCAGTATTTT. As protein: CASSVTSGGAGTDTQYF. The J gene is TRBJ2-3, the V gene TRBV7-2; the match to TRBD2 covers 13 bases. This CDR3 comprises 17 residues. Unmatched junction bases numbered 6, after V lost 5 bases and J lost 1 base. Germline values: CDR1 SGHTA, CDR2 FQGNSA. The whole variable domain, filled in from reference TRBV7-2 and TRBJ2-3, reads GAGVSQSPSNKVTEKGKDVELRCDPISGHTALYWYRQSLGQGLEFLIYFQGNSAPDKSGLPSDRFSAERTGGSVSTLTIQRTQQEDSAVYLCASSVTSGGAGTDTQYFGPGTRLTVL.

The rearrangement joins TRBV29-1 to TRBJ2-7; 7 bases are shared with TRBD1. CDR1 and CDR2 from the germline V gene are SQVTM and ANQGSEA. CDR3 length: 13 residues. V lost 6 bases, J lost 6 bases, and 11 bases stayed unmatched. The CDR3 bases are TGCAGCGTAAGGACAGGTGGCTTCCCCGAGCAGTACTTC. Its translation: CSVRTGGFPEQYF.

J is TRBJ2-5 and V is TRBV5-1, with D uncertain. V was cut by 0 bases and J by 5 bases, with 11 bases left in between. The CDR3 has 14 amino acids. Per germline, CDR1 SGHRS and CDR2 YFSETQ. Here the CDR3 DNA reads TGCGCCAGCAGCTTGGCCCGGGTAGGCGAGACCCAGTACTTC. Encoded protein: CASSLARVGETQYF.

The V call is TRBV2, the J call TRBJ1-1; D may be TRBD1 (5 bases). The CDR3 runs 14 residues. Deletions cut 8 bases from V and 11 bases from J, with 24 bases between. Germline values: CDR1 SNHLY, CDR2 FYNNEI. The CDR3 nucleotides are TGTGCCAGCGACCCCCAGTGGACAATCCTCGGGGCTTTCTTT. Its protein is CASDPQWTILGAFF.